The TCR beta chain described here comes from a study of identical twins. Overall study results and limits: Less excess twin sharing appeared in beta out-of-frame sequences.

Each CDR3 protein gets one entry after TCRdb re-called the 5' RACE reads with MiXCR. Here the sample spans roughly 770,000 distinct CDR3 sequences, 15% to 20% being singletons. V was cut by 2 bases and J by 12 bases, with 13 bases left in between. The CDR3 length is 13 residues. Germline V lookup: CDR1 PRHDT, CDR2 FYEKMQ (reference sequence). Note on this clonotype: Its specificity is unknown.

The sample also formed part of further work on T cells expressing NK-cell markers.

The chain is built from TRBV13 and TRBJ1-4; a possible D gene is TRBD1 (5 bases). Sequenced: PBMCs. The sequence was collected from a woman younger than 30 in good health. As DNA, the CDR3 is TGTGCCAGCAGCTTAAATATGGGGCCGGAACTGTTTTTT. This translates into CASSLNMGPELFF.